These 2 T cell receptor beta chains share one sample of origin, sequenced in a study of cytomegalovirus exposure and HLA in healthy donors. 60 Vbeta and 13 Jbeta primers were used in PCR. The assay was immunoSEQ multiplex PCR, and TCRdb's table has in-frame clones only and misses some. The sample lists 150,000 or so clones, about two thirds occurring once. Sequenced material: PBMCs. The receptors originated from a woman aged 18-35 years in good health and CMV-seronegative.

The rearrangement joins TRBV27 to TRBJ1-4; unclear D gene. This CDR3 contains 13 residues. V lost 2 bases, J lost 6 bases, and 7 bases lay in between. Germline assignment: CDR1 MNHEY and CDR2 SMNVEV (reference sequence). CDR3 loop: CASSLRNYEKLFF. CDR3 DNA sequence: TGTGCCAGCAGTTTAAGAAACTATGAAAAACTGTTTTTT.

The V gene is TRBV28, the J gene TRBJ1-3, with 8 nucleotides matching TRBD1. V gave up 5 bases and J gave up 7 bases; unmatched junction bases: 7. The CDR3 runs to 14 residues. In germline, CDR1 is MDHEN, CDR2 SYDVKM. This chain's CDR3 is CASSDGQGRNTIYF. In DNA form, the CDR3 reads TGTGCCAGCAGTGACGGACAGGGAAGGAACACCATATATTTT.